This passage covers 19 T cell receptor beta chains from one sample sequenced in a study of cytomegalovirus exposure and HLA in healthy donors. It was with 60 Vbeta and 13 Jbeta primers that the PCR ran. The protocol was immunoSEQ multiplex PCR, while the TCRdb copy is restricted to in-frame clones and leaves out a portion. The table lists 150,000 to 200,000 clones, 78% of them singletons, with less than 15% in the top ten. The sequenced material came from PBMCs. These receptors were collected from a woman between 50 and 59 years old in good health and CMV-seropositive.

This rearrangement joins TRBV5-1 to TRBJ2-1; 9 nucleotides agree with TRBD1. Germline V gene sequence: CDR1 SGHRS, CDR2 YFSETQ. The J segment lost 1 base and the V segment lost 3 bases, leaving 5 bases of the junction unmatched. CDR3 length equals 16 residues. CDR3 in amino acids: CASSSGTGISYNEQFF. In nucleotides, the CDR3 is TGCGCCAGCAGCTCTGGGACAGGGATTTCCTACAATGAGCAGTTCTTC.

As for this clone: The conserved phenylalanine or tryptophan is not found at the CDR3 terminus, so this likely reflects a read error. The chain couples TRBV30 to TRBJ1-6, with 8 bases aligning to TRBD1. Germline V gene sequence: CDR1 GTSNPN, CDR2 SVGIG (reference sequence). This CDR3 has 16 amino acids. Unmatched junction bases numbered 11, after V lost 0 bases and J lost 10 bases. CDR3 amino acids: CAWSVLSGGGTSPLHS. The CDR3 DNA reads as TGTGCCTGGAGTGTACTCTCAGGGGGCGGGACATCACCCCTCCACTCT.

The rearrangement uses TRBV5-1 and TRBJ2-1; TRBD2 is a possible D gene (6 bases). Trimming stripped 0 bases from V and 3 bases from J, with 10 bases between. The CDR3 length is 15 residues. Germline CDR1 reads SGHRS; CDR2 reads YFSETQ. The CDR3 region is CASSLVRELYNEQFF. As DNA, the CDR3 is TGCGCCAGCAGCTTGGTCCGGGAGCTCTACAATGAGCAGTTCTTC.

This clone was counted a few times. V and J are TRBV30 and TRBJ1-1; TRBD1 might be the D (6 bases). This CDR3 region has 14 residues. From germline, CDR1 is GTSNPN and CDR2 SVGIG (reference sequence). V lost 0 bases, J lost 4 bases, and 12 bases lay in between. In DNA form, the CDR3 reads TGTGCCTGGAGTGTAGGGCTAGGGGGCACTGAAGCTTTCTTT. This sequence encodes CAWSVGLGGTEAFF.

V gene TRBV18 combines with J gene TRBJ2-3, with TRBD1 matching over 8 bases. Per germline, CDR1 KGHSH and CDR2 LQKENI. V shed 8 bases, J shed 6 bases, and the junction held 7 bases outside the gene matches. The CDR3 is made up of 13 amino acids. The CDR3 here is CASAPGGGDTQYF. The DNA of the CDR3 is TGTGCCAGCGCCCCAGGGGGCGGGGATACGCAGTATTTT.

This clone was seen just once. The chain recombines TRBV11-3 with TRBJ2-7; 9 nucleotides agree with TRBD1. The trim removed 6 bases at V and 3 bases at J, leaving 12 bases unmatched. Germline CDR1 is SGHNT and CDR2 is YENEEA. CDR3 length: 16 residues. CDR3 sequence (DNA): TGTGCCAGCAGTCGTACCTCCGGGACAGGGTTCTACGAGCAGTACTTC. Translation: CASSRTSGTGFYEQYF.

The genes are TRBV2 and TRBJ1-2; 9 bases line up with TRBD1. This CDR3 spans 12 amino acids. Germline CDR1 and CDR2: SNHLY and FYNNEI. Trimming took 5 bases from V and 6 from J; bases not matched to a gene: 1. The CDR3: CASSWTGDGYTF. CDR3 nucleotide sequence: TGTGCCAGCAGTTGGACAGGGGATGGCTACACCTTC.

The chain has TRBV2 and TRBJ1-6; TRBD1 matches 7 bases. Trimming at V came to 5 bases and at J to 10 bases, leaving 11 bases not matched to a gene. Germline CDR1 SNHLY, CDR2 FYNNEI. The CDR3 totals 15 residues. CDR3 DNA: TGTGCCAGCAGTTCGACTGGACAGGAGGAGTCACCCCTCCACTTT. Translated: CASSSTGQEESPLHF.

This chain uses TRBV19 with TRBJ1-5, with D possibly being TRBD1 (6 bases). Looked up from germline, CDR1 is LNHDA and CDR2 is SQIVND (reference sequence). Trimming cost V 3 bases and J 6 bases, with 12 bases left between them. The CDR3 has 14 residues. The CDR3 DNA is TGTGCCAGTAGTATTACAGGGAAGGCTCAGCCCCAGCATTTT. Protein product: CASSITGKAQPQHF. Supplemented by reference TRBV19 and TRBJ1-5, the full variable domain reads DGGITQSPKYLFRKEGQNVTLSCEQNLNHDAMYWYRQDPGQGLRLIYYSQIVNDFQKGDIAEGYSVSREKKESFPLTVTSAQKNPTAFYLCASSITGKAQPQHFGDGTRLSIL.

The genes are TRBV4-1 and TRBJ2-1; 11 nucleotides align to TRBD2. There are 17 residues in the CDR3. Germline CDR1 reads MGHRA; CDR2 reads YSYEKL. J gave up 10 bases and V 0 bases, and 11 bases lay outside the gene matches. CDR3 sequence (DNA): TGCGCCAGCAGCCAAGAAGAGTTCTTAGCGGGGGGGCTGGAGCAGTTCTTC. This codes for CASSQEEFLAGGLEQFF.

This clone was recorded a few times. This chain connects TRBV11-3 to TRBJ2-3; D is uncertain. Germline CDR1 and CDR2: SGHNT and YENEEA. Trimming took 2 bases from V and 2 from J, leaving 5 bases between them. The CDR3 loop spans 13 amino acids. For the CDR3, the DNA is TGTGCCAGCAGCTTATACAACACAGATACGCAGTATTTT. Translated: CASSLYNTDTQYF.

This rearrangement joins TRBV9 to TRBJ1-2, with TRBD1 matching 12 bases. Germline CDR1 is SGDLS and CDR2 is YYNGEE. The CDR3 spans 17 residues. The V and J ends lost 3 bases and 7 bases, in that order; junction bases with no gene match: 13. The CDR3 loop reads CASSERNLGQGAGGYTF. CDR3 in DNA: TGTGCCAGCAGCGAAAGAAACCTGGGACAGGGGGCGGGTGGCTACACCTTC. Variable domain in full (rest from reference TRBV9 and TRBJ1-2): DSGVTQTPKHLITATGQRVTLRCSPRSGDLSVYWYQQSLDQGLQFLIQYYNGEERAKGNILERFSAQQFPDLHSELNLSSLELGDSALYFCASSERNLGQGAGGYTFGSGTRLTVV.

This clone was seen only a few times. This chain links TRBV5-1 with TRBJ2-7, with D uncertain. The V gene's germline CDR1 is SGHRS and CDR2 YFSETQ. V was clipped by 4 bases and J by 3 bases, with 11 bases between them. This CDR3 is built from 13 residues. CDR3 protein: CASSQTANYEQYF. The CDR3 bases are TGCGCCAGCAGCCAAACCGCGAACTACGAGCAGTACTTC.

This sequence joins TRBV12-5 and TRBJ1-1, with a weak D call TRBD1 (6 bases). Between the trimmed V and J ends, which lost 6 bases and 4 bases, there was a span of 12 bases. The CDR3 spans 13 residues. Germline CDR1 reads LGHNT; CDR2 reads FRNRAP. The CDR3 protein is CASGLARGTEAFF. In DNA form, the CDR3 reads TGTGCTAGTGGGTTAGCCAGGGGCACTGAAGCTTTCTTT.

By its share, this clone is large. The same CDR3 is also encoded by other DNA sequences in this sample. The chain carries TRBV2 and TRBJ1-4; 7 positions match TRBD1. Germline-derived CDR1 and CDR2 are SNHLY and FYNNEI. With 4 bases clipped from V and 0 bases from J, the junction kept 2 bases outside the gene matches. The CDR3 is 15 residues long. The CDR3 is CASSATGATNEKLFF. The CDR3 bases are TGTGCCAGCAGTGCCACAGGGGCAACTAATGAAAAACTGTTTTTT.

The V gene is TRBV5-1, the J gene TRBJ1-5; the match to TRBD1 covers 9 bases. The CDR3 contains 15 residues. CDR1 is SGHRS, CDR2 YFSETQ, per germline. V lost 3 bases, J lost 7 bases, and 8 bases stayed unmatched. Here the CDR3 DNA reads TGCGCCAGCAGCTATTCCGCCGGGACAGGGCAGCCCCAGCATTTT. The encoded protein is CASSYSAGTGQPQHF.

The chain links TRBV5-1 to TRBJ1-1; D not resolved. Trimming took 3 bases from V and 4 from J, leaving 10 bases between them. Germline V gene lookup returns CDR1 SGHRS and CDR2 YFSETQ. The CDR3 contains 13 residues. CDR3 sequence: CASSSWEGTEAFF. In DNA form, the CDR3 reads TGCGCCAGCAGCTCCTGGGAGGGCACTGAAGCTTTCTTT.

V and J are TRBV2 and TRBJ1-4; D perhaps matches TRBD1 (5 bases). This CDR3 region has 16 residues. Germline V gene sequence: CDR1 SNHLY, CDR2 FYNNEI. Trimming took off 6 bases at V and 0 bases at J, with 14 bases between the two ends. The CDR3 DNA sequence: TGTGCCAGCAGCGCCCGACAGCTAGCAACTAATGAAAAACTGTTTTTT. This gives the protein CASSARQLATNEKLFF.

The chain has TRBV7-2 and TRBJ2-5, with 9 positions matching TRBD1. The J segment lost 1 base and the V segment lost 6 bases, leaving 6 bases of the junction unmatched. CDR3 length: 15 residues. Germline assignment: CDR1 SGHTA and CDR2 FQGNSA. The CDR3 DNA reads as TGTGCCAGCAGTGCGGGACAGGGACCCCAAGAGACCCAGTACTTC. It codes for CASSAGQGPQETQYF.